This T cell receptor beta chain came from a study of blood T cell repertoires in COVID-19. Sequenced by immunoSEQ multiplex PCR; TCRdb stores in-frame clones only, minus some. The profile shows around 230,000 clones, about 90% of them singletons. The sample taken for sequencing was PBMCs or T cells enriched from blood (not recorded which). The TCR originated in a woman in her thirties with acute COVID-19.

The CDR3 region is CASSLGGPDQPQHF. The CDR3 DNA follows: TGTGCCAGCAGCTTAGGGGGGCCCGATCAGCCCCAGCATTTT. This chain links TRBV7-9 with TRBJ1-5; D might be TRBD1 (6 bases). CDR3 size: 14 residues. The V end was cut by 1 base, the J end by 5 bases, with 9 bases between. Germline V gene lookup returns CDR1 SEHNR and CDR2 FQNEAQ (reference sequence).